This is a list of T cell receptor beta chains from one sample in a study of blood T cell repertoires in COVID-19. Measured with immunoSEQ multiplex PCR; TCRdb has only the in-frame clones, and not every one. Of some 200,000 clones listed, around nine tenths were seen once; the top ten hold approximately 0.93%. The sample taken for sequencing was peripheral blood. All receptors derive from a woman younger than 35 who had recovered from COVID-19. Both conserved end residues are part of each CDR3. The D gene is left open where the match is weak. The size entry is marked missing in some rows and otherwise reads once, few, many or a size class.

>TRBJ1-5|.|once|TRBV7-9
TGTGCCAGCAGCCGAGGGGGAGAGGACCAGCCCCAGCATTTT
CASSRGGEDQPQHF
>TRBJ2-4|TRBD1|.|TRBV5-6
TGTGCCAGCAGCTCCCAGGGGGTCCAAAACATTCAGTACTTC
CASSSQGVQNIQYF
>TRBJ2-2|TRBD2|.|TRBV18
TGTGCCAGCTCACCCTATGGACTAGCGGGGGGAACGAACACCGGGGAGCTGTTTTTT
CASSPYGLAGGTNTGELFF
>TRBJ2-3|.|.|TRBV15
TGTGCCACGGAGACCTCAGATACGCAGTATTTT
CATETSDTQYF
>TRBJ1-1|TRBD1|.|TRBV5-1
TGCGCCAGCAGCTGGAGGACAGGGGGGAACACTGAAGCTTTCTTT
CASSWRTGGNTEAFF
>TRBJ2-3|TRBD2|.|TRBV4-2
TGTGCCAGCAGCCAAGTTATGGCTAGCGGAGGTGGAGATACGCAGTATTTT
CASSQVMASGGGDTQYF
>TRBJ1-4|.|.|TRBV6-5
TGTGCCAGCAGGACTTGGGAACAGGCGAATGAAAAACTGTTTTTT
CASRTWEQANEKLFF
>TRBJ1-1|TRBD1|.|TRBV4-2
TGTGCCAGCAGCCAAGACCAGGGGGCAGGGAACACTGAAGCTTTCTTT
CASSQDQGAGNTEAFF
>TRBJ1-6|TRBD1|.|TRBV2
TGTGCCAGCAGTGAAGGTGGGACAGGGTCTCTACCCCTCCACTTT
CASSEGGTGSLPLHF
>TRBJ2-5|.|.|TRBV18
TGTGCCAGCTCACCAGGGCGCCAAGAGACCCAGTACTTC
CASSPGRQETQYF
>TRBJ1-1|.|few|TRBV11-3
TGTGCCAGCAGCTTGGGGCGCGGGAACACTGAAGCTTTCTTT
CASSLGRGNTEAFF
>TRBJ2-3|TRBD2|.|TRBV13
TGTGCCAGCAGCTTAAGGTTAGCGGGTATCCCAGATACGCAGTATTTT
CASSLRLAGIPDTQYF
>TRBJ2-7|TRBD1|.|TRBV29-1
TGCAGCGTTCGACCGACAGGGGACGAGCAGTACTTC
CSVRPTGDEQYF
>TRBJ1-3|TRBD1|.|TRBV6-1
TGTGCCAGCAGTGAAGCGGGGGGGACAGGGAGAGGAAACACCATATATTTT
CASSEAGGTGRGNTIYF
>TRBJ2-1|.|once|TRBV6-2/TRBV6-3
TGTGCCAGCAGTTATAGCCCCAGATTCGATGAGCAGTTCTTC
CASSYSPRFDEQFF
>TRBJ1-1|.|.|TRBV6-5
TGTGCCAGCAGCCCCATCGGGGGAGGTAACACTGAAGCTTTCTTT
CASSPIGGGNTEAFF
>TRBJ1-5|.|.|TRBV5-1
TGCGCCAGCAGCGTAGGGGAGGTGGATCAGCCCCAGCATTTT
CASSVGEVDQPQHF